This TCR beta chain is drawn from a study of cytotoxic CD8 clonotypes in ibrutinib-treated CLL. Germline CDR1 SGHRS, CDR2 YFSETQ. V lost 4 bases to trimming and J lost 4 bases, with 9 bases between them. CDR3 length equals 13 residues. Only in-frame clones appear in the TCRdb table, and some are missing; sequencing was by immunoSEQ multiplex PCR. The sample carries 300,000 to 350,000 clones, more than 65% recorded once. This sequence joins TRBV5-1 and TRBJ2-1, with D possibly being TRBD1 (6 bases). Sequenced here: PBMCs, sampled before ibrutinib treatment. This sequence was found in a human donor with chronic lymphocytic leukemia. This CDR3 is CASSPGQYNEQFF. The CDR3 DNA reads as TGCGCCAGCAGCCCGGGACAATACAATGAGCAGTTCTTC.